This T cell receptor beta chain came from a study of T cell responses to AZD1222 COVID-19 vaccine. Broader study findings: Clonal diversity was possibly underestimated, and the donors were mostly white British, with more females. Among those given AZD1222, only five or six were seropositive at baseline. Breadth and depth of Spike-specific TCRs rose after two AZD1222 doses. Per reports, nearly half of all spike-specific TCRs target regions that are unmutated in variants.

About this clone itself: The antigen remains unidentified.

Some clones are missing from TCRdb's copy, which holds only in-frame ones; the method was immunoSEQ multiplex PCR. This table lists some 150,000 clones. The CDR3 extends over 14 amino acids. CDR1 and CDR2 from the germline V gene are SGHDT and YYEEEE. V dropped 1 base and J dropped 0 bases, with 7 bases sitting between them. This TCR derives from an adult in good health. The rearrangement links TRBV5-6 to TRBJ1-2; D remains unclear. Sequencing was done on a sample of peripheral blood. CDR3 region: CASSLWGANYGYTF. CDR3 coding DNA: TGTGCCAGCAGCTTGTGGGGAGCTAACTATGGCTACACCTTC.